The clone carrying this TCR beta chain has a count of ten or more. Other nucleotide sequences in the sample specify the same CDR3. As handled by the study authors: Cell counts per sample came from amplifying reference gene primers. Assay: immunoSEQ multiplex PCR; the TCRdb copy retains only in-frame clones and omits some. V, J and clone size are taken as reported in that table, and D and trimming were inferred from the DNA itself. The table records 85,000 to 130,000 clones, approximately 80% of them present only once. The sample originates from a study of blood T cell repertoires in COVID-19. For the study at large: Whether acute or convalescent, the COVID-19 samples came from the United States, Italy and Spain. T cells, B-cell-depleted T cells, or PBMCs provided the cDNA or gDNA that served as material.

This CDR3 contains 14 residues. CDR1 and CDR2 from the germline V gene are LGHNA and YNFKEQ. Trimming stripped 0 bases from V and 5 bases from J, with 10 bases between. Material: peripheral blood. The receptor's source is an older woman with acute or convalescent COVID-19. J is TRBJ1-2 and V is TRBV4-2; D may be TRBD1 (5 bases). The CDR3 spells CASSQDLAGYGYTF. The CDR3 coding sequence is TGTGCCAGCAGCCAAGATCTGGCAGGGTATGGCTACACCTTC.